Detailed here is one T cell receptor (beta chain). The antigen remains unidentified. This specimen belongs to a study of identical twins. Study outcomes and limitations: The study based its conclusions on cross-sectional statistical analysis and did not follow the same donors.

The V gene's germline CDR1 is ENHRY and CDR2 SYGVKD. The CDR3 is 16 residues long. The germline V and J ends were trimmed by 0 bases and 6 bases, with 15 bases remaining between them. TCRdb re-called the 5' RACE reads with MiXCR, one entry per CDR3 protein. The sample contains about 530,000 distinct CDR3 sequences, about 22% of which appear only once. The same data also went into a second study, on yellow fever vaccine responses in identical twins. In that study: Reportedly, the response of twins' T cells to the vaccine seemed partly convergent, partly personalized.

The chain uses TRBV10-3 and TRBJ2-1; D is uncertain. The clonotype originates from a woman aged 18-29 years in good health. Sequences were obtained from CD4+ T cells sorted from blood. As DNA, the CDR3 is TGTGCCATCAGTGAGTCGCTAGGGCCCCCCACCAATGAGCAGTTCTTC. Encoded protein: CAISESLGPPTNEQFF.